Below, 15 T cell receptor beta chains from the same sample are listed, as sequenced in a study of shared clonotypes between healthy human individuals (dated by TCRdb to the early 2020s). The library was prepared using the immunoSEQ multiplex PCR assay. Here the immuneACCESS table is served through TCRdb, limited to in-frame sequences with V and J called. Missing clones are a known gap in these copies; in checked studies unresolved V genes cover under half, and the rest lacks a known reason. This sample lists about a million clones; around 74% were detected once. 1.4% of the sample goes to the ten largest clones. What was sequenced was memory CD4+ T cells sorted from blood. The label giving this sample's cell subset or site can be read as: CD45RA-negative fraction. The receptors stem from a man aged 18 to 30 in good health.

CDR3 coding DNA: TGTGCCAGCAGCTTAGCGGGAGGCTATGGCTACACCTTC. Amino acid sequence: CASSLAGGYGYTF. The chain links TRBV11-3 to TRBJ1-2; D ambiguous. This CDR3 is 13 amino acids long. CDR1 and CDR2 from the germline V gene are SGHNT and YENEEA. Trimming removed 1 base at V and 4 bases at J, with 7 bases between.

The rearrangement uses TRBV11-2 and TRBJ2-5; TRBD2 agrees at 10 bases. Near its end, the DNA agrees better with TRBJ2-7, so the J call may be wrong. CDR3 length equals 17 residues. Germline V gene data show CDR1 as SGHAT and CDR2 as FQNNGV. The CDR3 loop is CASSLDSASGSSYEQYF. CDR3 nucleotide sequence: TGTGCCAGCAGCTTAGATTCGGCTAGCGGGAGCTCCTACGAGCAGTACTTC.

This chain connects TRBV11-3 to TRBJ1-5; D perhaps matches TRBD1 (6 bases). Germline CDR1 SGHNT, CDR2 YENEEA. With 1 base removed from V and 0 bases from J, the gap between germline ends came to 13 bases. The length of the CDR3 is 17 residues. For the CDR3, the DNA is TGTGCCAGCAGCTTAGGAGCTGAGGGGGATAGCAATCAGCCCCAGCATTTT. It specifies CASSLGAEGDSNQPQHF.

This clone was detected only once. The chain couples TRBV2 to TRBJ2-7; TRBD1 matches at 10 bases. V dropped 5 bases and J dropped 6; count of bases not matched to a gene: 10. Germline V gene lookup returns CDR1 SNHLY and CDR2 FYNNEI. The CDR3 contains 15 residues. CDR3 bases: TGTGCCAGCAGTCCCCGGGACAGGGGATCCGCCGAGCAGTACTTC. The encoded protein is CASSPRDRGSAEQYF.

To note about this clone: Other DNA sequences in this specimen translate into the identical CDR3. The V gene is TRBV5-1, the J gene TRBJ2-7, with D maybe TRBD1 (6 bases). V lost 0 bases to trimming and J lost 2 bases, with 9 bases between them. Germline values: CDR1 SGHRS, CDR2 YFSETQ. The CDR3 totals 14 residues. CDR3 residues: CASSLGGQTYEQYF. Here the CDR3 DNA reads TGCGCCAGCAGCTTGGGGGGGCAGACCTACGAGCAGTACTTC.

A single count supports this clone. The chain uses TRBV9 and TRBJ2-2; 12 positions agree with TRBD1. The CDR3 is made up of 17 amino acids. Germline lookup yields CDR1 SGDLS and CDR2 YYNGEE. V lost 4 bases and J lost 2; bases outside the gene matches: 6. The CDR3 region has the DNA TGTGCCAGCAGCAAAAGGGGACAGGGGGCTAACACCGGGGAGCTGTTTTTT. Translated, it gives CASSKRGQGANTGELFF.

The rearrangement joins TRBV5-4 to TRBJ2-1, with TRBD1 matching over 8 bases. Per germline, CDR1 SGHNT and CDR2 YYREEE (reference sequence). The CDR3 consists of 15 residues. The J segment lost 4 bases and the V segment lost 2 bases, leaving 5 bases of the junction unmatched. The CDR3 loop reads CASSLQGDSYNEQFF. The CDR3 DNA follows: TGTGCCAGCAGCTTACAGGGGGACTCGTACAATGAGCAGTTCTTC.

The V gene is TRBV7-3, the J gene TRBJ2-3, with 12 positions matching TRBD2. This CDR3 contains 16 residues. CDR1 SGHTA and CDR2 FQGTGA come from the germline V gene. Unmatched junction bases numbered 6, after V lost 3 bases and J lost 5 bases. The CDR3 region is CASSFGSGLAGDTQYF. The DNA for the CDR3 is TGTGCCAGCAGCTTTGGATCGGGACTAGCGGGAGATACGCAGTATTTT.

J is TRBJ2-2 and V is TRBV5-1; 7 bases fit TRBD1. CDR1 and CDR2 (germline): SGHRS, YFSETQ. The CDR3 is 15 amino acids. V lost 4 bases and J lost 4; bases outside the gene matches: 7. CDR3 sequence: CASSIRQGVTGELFF. CDR3 coding DNA: TGCGCCAGCAGCATCCGACAGGGAGTCACCGGGGAGCTGTTTTTT.

In regard to this clone: Different DNA sequences within this sample yield the same CDR3. This chain joins TRBV18 and TRBJ2-3; perhaps TRBD1 as D (6 bases). This CDR3 has 15 amino acids. With 2 bases removed from V and 0 bases from J, the gap between germline ends came to 9 bases. Germline-derived CDR1 and CDR2 are KGHSH and LQKENI. As DNA, the CDR3 is TGTGCCAGCTCACCATCCAGGGGAAGCACAGATACGCAGTATTTT. Translated: CASSPSRGSTDTQYF.

The rearrangement uses TRBV19 and TRBJ1-1, with 7 bases aligning to TRBD1. V trimming: 5 bases; J trimming: 5 bases; junction bases outside the gene matches: 5. CDR3 length: 13 residues. From germline, CDR1 is LNHDA and CDR2 SQIVND (reference sequence). The CDR3 nucleotides read TGTGCCAGTAGTGACAGGGTCGGGACTGAAGCTTTCTTT. As protein: CASSDRVGTEAFF.

The J gene is TRBJ2-5, the V gene TRBV9; perhaps TRBD1 as D (5 bases). Germline CDR1 and CDR2: SGDLS and YYNGEE. Trimming cost V 5 bases and J 5 bases, with 16 bases left between them. This CDR3 has 14 residues. CDR3 in DNA: TGTGCCAGCAGTGTACTTCAGGGTATGGAGACCCAGTACTTC. It is translated as CASSVLQGMETQYF. The full variable domain, rest sourced from reference TRBV9 and TRBJ2-5, is DSGVTQTPKHLITATGQRVTLRCSPRSGDLSVYWYQQSLDQGLQFLIQYYNGEERAKGNILERFSAQQFPDLHSELNLSSLELGDSALYFCASSVLQGMETQYFGPGTRLLVL.

This clone was observed at least ten times. V gene TRBV2 combines with J gene TRBJ2-1; 10 nucleotides align to TRBD2. CDR3 length: 16 amino acids. V was clipped by 5 bases and J by 6 bases; unmatched bases: 10. The V gene's germline CDR1 is SNHLY and CDR2 FYNNEI. CDR3 protein: CASSREGLAGVNEQFF. The CDR3 DNA sequence: TGTGCCAGCAGTCGGGAAGGGCTAGCGGGAGTCAATGAGCAGTTCTTC.

J is TRBJ2-1 and V is TRBV12-1; TRBD2 was called by the table and not checked on the DNA. TRBV12-1 corresponds to a pseudogene. The CDR3 has 15 amino acids. The CDR3 DNA reads as TGTGCCAGCAGCTTCCCTAGCGGGGGGGCCTATGAGCAGTTCTTC. It yields the protein CASSFPSGGAYEQFF.

This chain's CDR3 is CASIEQGAGNTIYF. CDR3 DNA sequence: TGTGCCAGCATCGAACAGGGCGCTGGAAACACCATATATTTT. V usage is TRBV21-1 and J usage is TRBJ1-3; the table's TRBD1 call for D was not verified on the DNA. TRBV21-1 is a listed pseudogene. This CDR3 is 14 amino acids long.